A single sample is the source of the 19 T cell receptor beta chains below, sequenced in a study of response to subunit inactivated influenza vaccine. Using its own MiXCR run on the RT-PCR reads, TCRdb lists one record per CDR3 protein. The sample shows 630,000 or so distinct CDR3 sequences, 15% to 19% of them seen only once. The sequenced sample was PBMCs from blood, obtained 11 to 12 days after vaccination. These receptors all come from a man aged 45 to 65 who received an inactivated influenza vaccine.

The sample holds many counts of this clonotype. The chain joins TRBV6-2 or TRBV6-3 to TRBJ2-7; 11 nucleotides agree with TRBD2. The CDR3 is 14 amino acids. Germline V gene sequence: CDR1 MNHEY, CDR2 SVGEGT. V lost 5 bases to trimming and J lost 2 bases; unmatched junction nucleotides: 2. The CDR3 DNA follows: TGTGCCAGCAGTCGACTAGCGGGAACCTACGAGCAGTACTTC. Its translation: CASSRLAGTYEQYF.

In this sample, this clonotype turned up many times. The genes are TRBV3-1 and TRBJ2-4; D remains unclear. Trimming removed 4 bases at V and 1 base at J, with 11 bases between. Germline CDR1 LGHDT, CDR2 YNNKEL (reference sequence). This CDR3 spans 15 amino acids. The CDR3: CASSLSVGAKNIQYF. CDR3 nucleotide sequence: TGTGCCAGCAGCCTGAGCGTCGGGGCCAAAAACATTCAGTACTTC.

This clonotype turned up a few times. This chain joins TRBV5-5 and TRBJ1-4; TRBD1 matches at 8 bases. The CDR3 runs 15 residues. With 0 bases clipped from V and 6 bases from J, the junction kept 4 bases outside the gene matches. Germline lookup yields CDR1 SGHKS and CDR2 YYEKEE (reference sequence). The CDR3, as DNA: TGTGCCAGCAGCTTGGGCACAGGGGGACATGAAAAACTGTTTTTT. This translates into CASSLGTGGHEKLFF.

This chain uses TRBV29-1 with TRBJ2-1; possibly TRBD1 for D (5 bases). Germline CDR1 is SQVTM and CDR2 is ANQGSEA. The CDR3 contains 15 residues. Between the trimmed V and J ends, which lost 3 bases and 6 bases, there was a span of 18 bases. Here the CDR3 DNA reads TGCAGCGTTGATGAGCAGTGGACAACCTTCAATGAGCAGTTCTTC. As protein: CSVDEQWTTFNEQFF.

The chain recombines TRBV6-1 with TRBJ2-2, with D unresolved. The CDR3 loop spans 14 amino acids. Germline V gives CDR1 MNHNS, CDR2 SASEGT. V lost 5 bases to trimming and J lost 8 bases, with 15 bases between them. The CDR3 bases are TGTGCCAGCAGTCCCTTGTACACGCCGGGGGAGCTGTTTTTT. This sequence encodes CASSPLYTPGELFF.

This clonotype turned up a few times. V and J are TRBV10-3 and TRBJ2-5; 9 bases agree with TRBD2. Germline V gives CDR1 ENHRY, CDR2 SYGVKD. V trimming: 10 bases; J trimming: 2 bases; junction bases outside the gene matches: 23. The CDR3 is 19 residues long. The CDR3 is CATRPPRGREGLGQETQYF. The CDR3 DNA sequence: TGTGCCACCAGACCTCCGCGGGGGCGGGAGGGCCTAGGGCAAGAGACCCAGTACTTC.

This clonotype was seen a few times. V is TRBV12-3 or TRBV12-4 and J is TRBJ2-2; D may be TRBD1 (6 bases). The V gene lost 7 bases and the J gene lost 5 bases, with 20 bases spanning the gap. The CDR3 totals 16 residues. The CDR3 sequence is CASTLGWGLSTGELFF. In DNA, the CDR3 is TGTGCCAGCACCCTAGGGTGGGGGCTTAGTACCGGGGAGCTGTTTTTT.

The V and J genes are TRBV7-9 and TRBJ2-3; 8 bases are shared with TRBD1. The J segment lost 0 bases and the V segment lost 5 bases, leaving 7 bases of the junction unmatched. This CDR3 has 16 amino acids. Looked up from germline, CDR1 is SEHNR and CDR2 is FQNEAQ (reference sequence). The chain's CDR3 is CASSVGTGKSTDTQYF. For the CDR3, the DNA is TGTGCCAGCAGCGTAGGGACAGGAAAGAGCACAGATACGCAGTATTTT.

This clonotype was observed at least ten times. The chain uses TRBV29-1 and TRBJ1-1; D not resolved. The V end was cut by 3 bases, the J end by 4 bases, with 12 bases between. CDR1 is SQVTM, CDR2 ANQGSEA, per germline. This CDR3 has 13 residues. The CDR3 reads CSVESWGGTEAFF. CDR3 coding DNA: TGCAGCGTTGAGAGCTGGGGTGGCACTGAAGCTTTCTTT.

This clonotype was observed at least ten times. This chain links TRBV28 with TRBJ1-2; TRBD1 might be the D (5 bases). The germline gives CDR1 MDHEN, CDR2 SYDVKM. This CDR3 comprises 13 residues. The V gene lost 8 bases and the J gene lost 3 bases, with 13 bases spanning the gap. The CDR3 loop reads CASRGDAYYGYTF. In DNA, the CDR3 is TGTGCCAGCCGGGGGGATGCGTACTATGGCTACACCTTC.

The sample holds a few counts of this clonotype. The chain links TRBV20-1 to TRBJ2-3, with 7 bases matching TRBD2. CDR3 size: 14 residues. V gave up 2 bases and J gave up 4 bases; unmatched junction bases: 6. Germline V gives CDR1 DFQATT, CDR2 SNEGSKA (reference sequence). The CDR3 sequence: CSARLPGLPDTQYF. CDR3 nucleotide sequence: TGCAGTGCTAGACTCCCGGGACTACCAGATACGCAGTATTTT.

In its sample, this clonotype was seen a few times. The rearrangement links TRBV14 to TRBJ2-1; D remains unclear. Trimming stripped 0 bases from V and 1 base from J, with 10 bases between. This CDR3 is built from 16 residues. CDR1 and CDR2 (germline): SGHDN, FVKESK. CDR3 loop: CASSQDGRISYNEQFF. CDR3 in DNA: TGTGCCAGCAGCCAAGACGGGCGCATTTCCTACAATGAGCAGTTCTTC.

This clonotype appeared a few times. The rearrangement links TRBV27 to TRBJ2-1, with D maybe TRBD1 (6 bases). Germline V gene lookup returns CDR1 MNHEY and CDR2 SMNVEV (reference sequence). There are 14 residues in the CDR3. The V end lost 6 bases, the J end lost 4 bases, and 13 bases lay between the germline ends. CDR3 sequence: CASRGTPYYNEQFF. CDR3 nucleotide sequence: TGTGCCAGCAGAGGGACACCGTATTACAATGAGCAGTTCTTC.

This clonotype appeared a few times. Here the CDR3 reads CAWTKLAGGLGETQYF. For the CDR3, the DNA is TGTGCCTGGACCAAACTAGCGGGGGGGCTAGGAGAGACCCAGTACTTC. The chain carries TRBV30 and TRBJ2-5, with 13 bases that match TRBD2. The length of the CDR3 is 16 residues. CDR1 and CDR2 from the germline V gene are GTSNPN and SVGIG (reference sequence). V gave up 4 bases and J gave up 4 bases; unmatched junction bases: 9.

A few counts support this clonotype. The J gene is TRBJ2-2, the V gene TRBV4-1, with D perhaps matching TRBD1 (5 bases). The V end lost 7 bases, the J end lost 1 base, and 19 bases lay between the germline ends. CDR1 is MGHRA, CDR2 YSYEKL, per germline. The CDR3 is 17 residues long. In DNA, the CDR3 is TGCGCCAGCACAAAAGCTGGGGCCAGGGTGAACACCGGGGAGCTGTTTTTT. It encodes CASTKAGARVNTGELFF.

Comments on this clonotype: A much larger clonotype is one base distant, so this may be a read error. This sequence joins TRBV12-3 or TRBV12-4 and TRBJ2-1, with 8 nucleotides matching TRBD2. This CDR3 comprises 15 residues. With V trimmed by 4 bases and J by 2 bases, 4 bases remained unmatched. CDR3 amino acids: CASSSGGRTYNEQFF. As DNA, the CDR3 is TGTGCCAGCAGTTCGGGCGGGAGGACCTACAATGAGCAGTTCTTC.

The chain links TRBV6-1 to TRBJ2-3; D is unclear. The ends were cut back, 7 bases at V and 2 bases at J, with 16 bases in the middle. The CDR3 has 15 amino acids. CDR1 is MNHNS and CDR2 is SASEGT in the germline V gene. This CDR3 is CASTVLRVVTDTQYF. For the CDR3, the DNA is TGTGCCAGCACGGTCCTACGGGTGGTCACAGATACGCAGTATTTT.

The J gene is TRBJ2-5, the V gene TRBV12-3 or TRBV12-4; maybe TRBD1 (5 bases). V was trimmed by 4 bases and J by 2 bases, leaving 17 bases between them. The length of the CDR3 is 16 residues. The CDR3 reads CASSSPRDLGQETQYF. The CDR3 region has the DNA TGTGCCAGCAGTTCCCCCAGGGATTTAGGGCAAGAGACCCAGTACTTC.

The chain couples TRBV19 to TRBJ1-5; the D is unclear. The CDR3 contains 13 residues. Germline V gives CDR1 LNHDA, CDR2 SQIVND (reference sequence). The ends were cut back, 5 bases at V and 4 bases at J, with 9 bases in the middle. CDR3 protein: CASSAVRNQPQHF. The CDR3 DNA follows: TGTGCCAGTAGTGCCGTTCGAAATCAGCCCCAGCATTTT.